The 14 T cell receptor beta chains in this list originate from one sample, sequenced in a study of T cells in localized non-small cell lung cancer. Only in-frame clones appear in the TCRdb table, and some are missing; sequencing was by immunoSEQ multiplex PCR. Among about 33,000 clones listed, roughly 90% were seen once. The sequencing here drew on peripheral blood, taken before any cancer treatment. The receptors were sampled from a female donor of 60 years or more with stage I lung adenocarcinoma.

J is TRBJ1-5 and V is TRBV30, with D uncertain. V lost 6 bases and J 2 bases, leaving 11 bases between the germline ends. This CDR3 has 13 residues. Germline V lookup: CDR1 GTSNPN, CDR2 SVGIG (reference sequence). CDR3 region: CACRPAGNQPQHF. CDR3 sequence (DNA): TGTGCCTGCCGCCCGGCGGGCAATCAGCCCCAGCATTTT.

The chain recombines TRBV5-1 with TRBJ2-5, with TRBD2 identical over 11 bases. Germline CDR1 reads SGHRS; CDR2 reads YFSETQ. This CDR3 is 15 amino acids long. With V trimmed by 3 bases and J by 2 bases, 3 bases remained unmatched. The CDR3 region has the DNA TGCGCCAGCAGCTGGGGACTAGCGGCACAAGAGACCCAGTACTTC. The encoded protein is CASSWGLAAQETQYF. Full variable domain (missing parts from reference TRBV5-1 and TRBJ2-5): KAGVTQTPRYLIKTRGQQVTLSCSPISGHRSVSWYQQTPGQGLQFLFEYFSETQRNKGNFPGRFSGRQFSNSRSEMNVSTLELGDSALYLCASSWGLAAQETQYFGPGTRLLVL.

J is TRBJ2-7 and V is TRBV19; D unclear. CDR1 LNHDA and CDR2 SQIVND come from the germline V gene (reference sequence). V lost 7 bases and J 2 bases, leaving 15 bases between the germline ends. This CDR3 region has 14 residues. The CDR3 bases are TGTGCCAGTAAGGCTACCGCCGGAACCTACGAGCAGTACTTC. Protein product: CASKATAGTYEQYF.

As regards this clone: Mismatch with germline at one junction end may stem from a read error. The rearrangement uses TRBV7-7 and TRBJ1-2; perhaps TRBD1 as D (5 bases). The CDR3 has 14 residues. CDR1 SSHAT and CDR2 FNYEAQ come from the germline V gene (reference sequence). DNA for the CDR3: TGTGCTAGCAGCCCTCTGGGGGGTAGCTATGGCTACACCTTC. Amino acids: CASSPLGGSYGYTF.

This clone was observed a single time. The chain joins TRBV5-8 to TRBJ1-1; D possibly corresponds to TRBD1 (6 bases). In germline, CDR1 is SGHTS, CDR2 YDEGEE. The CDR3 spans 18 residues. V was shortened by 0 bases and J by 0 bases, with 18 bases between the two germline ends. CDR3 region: CASSLVLGLGAMNTEAFF. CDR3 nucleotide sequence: TGTGCCAGCAGCTTGGTCCTGGGGTTGGGGGCTATGAACACTGAAGCTTTCTTT. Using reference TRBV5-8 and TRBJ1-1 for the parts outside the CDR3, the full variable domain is EAGVTQSPTHLIKTRGQQATLRCSPISGHTSVYWYQQALGLGLQFLLWYDEGEERNRGNFPPRFSGRQFPNYSSELNVNALELEDSALYLCASSLVLGLGAMNTEAFFGQGTRLTVV.

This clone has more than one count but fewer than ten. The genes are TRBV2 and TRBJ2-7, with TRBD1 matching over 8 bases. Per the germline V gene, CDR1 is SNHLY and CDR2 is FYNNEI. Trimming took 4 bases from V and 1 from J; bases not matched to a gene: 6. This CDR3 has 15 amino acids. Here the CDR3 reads CASSATGTGSYEQYF. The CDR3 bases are TGTGCCAGCAGTGCTACCGGGACAGGATCCTACGAGCAGTACTTC.

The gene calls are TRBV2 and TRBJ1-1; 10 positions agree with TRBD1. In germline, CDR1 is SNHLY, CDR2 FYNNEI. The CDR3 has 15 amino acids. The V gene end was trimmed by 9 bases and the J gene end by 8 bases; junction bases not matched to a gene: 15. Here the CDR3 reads CASTARDRGGLEAFF. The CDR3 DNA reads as TGTGCCAGTACTGCCCGGGACAGGGGAGGGCTGGAAGCTTTCTTT.

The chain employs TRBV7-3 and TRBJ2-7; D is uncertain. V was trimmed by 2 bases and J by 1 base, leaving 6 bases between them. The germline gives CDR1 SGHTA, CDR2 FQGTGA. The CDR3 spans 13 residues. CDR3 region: CASSLERSYEQYF. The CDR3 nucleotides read TGTGCCAGCAGCTTAGAGCGTTCCTACGAGCAGTACTTC.

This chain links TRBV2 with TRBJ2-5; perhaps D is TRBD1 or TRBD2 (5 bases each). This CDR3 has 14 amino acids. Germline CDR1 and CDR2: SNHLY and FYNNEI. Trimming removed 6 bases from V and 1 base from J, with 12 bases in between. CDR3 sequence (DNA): TGTGCCAGCAGGGCCAGGGAGAGCCAAGAGACCCAGTACTTC. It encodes CASRARESQETQYF. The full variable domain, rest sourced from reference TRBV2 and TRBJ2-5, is EPEVTQTPSHQVTQMGQEVILRCVPISNHLYFYWYRQILGQKVEFLVSFYNNEISEKSEIFDDQFSVERPDGSNFTLKIRSTKLEDSAMYFCASRARESQETQYFGPGTRLLVL.

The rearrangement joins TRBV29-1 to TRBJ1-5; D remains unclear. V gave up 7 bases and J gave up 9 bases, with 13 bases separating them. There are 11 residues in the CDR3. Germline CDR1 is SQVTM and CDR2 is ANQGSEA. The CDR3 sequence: CSAGEGRPQHF. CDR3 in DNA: TGCAGCGCGGGCGAGGGAAGGCCCCAGCATTTT. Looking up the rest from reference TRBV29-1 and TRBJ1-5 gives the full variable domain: SAVISQKPSRDICQRGTSLTIQCQVDSQVTMMFWYRQQPGQSLTLIATANQGSEATYESGFVIDKFPISRPNLTFSTLTVSNMSPEDSSIYLCSAGEGRPQHFGDGTRLSIL.

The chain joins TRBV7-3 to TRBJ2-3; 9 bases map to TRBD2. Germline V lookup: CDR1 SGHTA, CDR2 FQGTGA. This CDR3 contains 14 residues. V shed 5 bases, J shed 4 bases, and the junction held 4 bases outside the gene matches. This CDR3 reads CASSPGLASDTQYF. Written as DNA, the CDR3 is TGTGCCAGCAGCCCCGGACTAGCGTCAGATACGCAGTATTTT. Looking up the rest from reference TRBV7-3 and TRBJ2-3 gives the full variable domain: GAGVSQTPSNKVTEKGKYVELRCDPISGHTALYWYRQSLGQGPEFLIYFQGTGAADDSGLPNDRFFAVRPEGSVSTLKIQRTERGDSAVYLCASSPGLASDTQYFGPGTRLTVL.

Here the CDR3 DNA reads TGCAGCGTTGAAATTGTGGAGGGTGACTATGGCTACACCTTC. Residues: CSVEIVEGDYGYTF. The J gene is TRBJ1-2, the V gene TRBV29-1; no reliable D call. In germline, CDR1 is SQVTM, CDR2 ANQGSEA. This CDR3 comprises 14 residues. The ends were cut back, 2 bases at V and 3 bases at J, with 13 bases in the middle.

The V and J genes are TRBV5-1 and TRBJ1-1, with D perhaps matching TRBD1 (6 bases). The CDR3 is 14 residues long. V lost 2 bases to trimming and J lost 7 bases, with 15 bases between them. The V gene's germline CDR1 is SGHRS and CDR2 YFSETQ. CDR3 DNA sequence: TGCGCCAGCAGCTTCGTACAGGGAGGGGGTGAAGCTTTCTTT. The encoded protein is CASSFVQGGGEAFF.

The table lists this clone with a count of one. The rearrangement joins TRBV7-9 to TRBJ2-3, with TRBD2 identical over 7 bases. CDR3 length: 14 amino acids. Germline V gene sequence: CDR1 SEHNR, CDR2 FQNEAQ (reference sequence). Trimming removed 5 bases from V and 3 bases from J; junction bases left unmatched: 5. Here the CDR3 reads CASSISGGTDTQYF. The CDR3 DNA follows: TGTGCCAGCAGCATTTCGGGGGGTACAGATACGCAGTATTTT.